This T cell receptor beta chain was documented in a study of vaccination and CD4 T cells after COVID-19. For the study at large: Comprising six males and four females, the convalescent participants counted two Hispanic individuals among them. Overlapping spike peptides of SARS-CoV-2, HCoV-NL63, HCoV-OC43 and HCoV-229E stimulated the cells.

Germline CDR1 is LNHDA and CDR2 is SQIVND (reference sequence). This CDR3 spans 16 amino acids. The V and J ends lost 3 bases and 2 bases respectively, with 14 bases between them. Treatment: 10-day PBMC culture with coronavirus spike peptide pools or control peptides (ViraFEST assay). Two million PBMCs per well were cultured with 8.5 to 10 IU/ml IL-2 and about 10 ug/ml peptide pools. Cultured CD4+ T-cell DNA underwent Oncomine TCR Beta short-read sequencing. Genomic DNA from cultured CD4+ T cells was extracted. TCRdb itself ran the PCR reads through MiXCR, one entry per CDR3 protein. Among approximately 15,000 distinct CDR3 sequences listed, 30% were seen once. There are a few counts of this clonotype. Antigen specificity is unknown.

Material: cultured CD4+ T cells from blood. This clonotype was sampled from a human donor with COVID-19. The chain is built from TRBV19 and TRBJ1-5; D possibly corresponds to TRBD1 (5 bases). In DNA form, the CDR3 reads TGTGCCAGTAGTATTGGGAAGGGGTCAGGCAATCAGCCCCAGCATTTT. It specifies CASSIGKGSGNQPQHF.